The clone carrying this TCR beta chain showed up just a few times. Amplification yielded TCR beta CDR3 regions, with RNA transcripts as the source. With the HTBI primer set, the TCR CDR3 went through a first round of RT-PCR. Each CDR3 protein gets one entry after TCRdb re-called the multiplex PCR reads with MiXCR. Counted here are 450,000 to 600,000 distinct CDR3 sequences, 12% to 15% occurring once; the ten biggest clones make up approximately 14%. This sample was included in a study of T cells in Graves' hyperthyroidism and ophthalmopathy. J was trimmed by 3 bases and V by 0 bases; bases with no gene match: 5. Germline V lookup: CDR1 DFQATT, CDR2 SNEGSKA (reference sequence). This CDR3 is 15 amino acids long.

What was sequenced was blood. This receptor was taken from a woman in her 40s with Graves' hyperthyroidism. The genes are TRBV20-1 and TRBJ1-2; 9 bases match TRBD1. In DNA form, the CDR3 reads TGCAGTGCTAGAGACTATACAGGGGGCGACTATGGCTACACCTTC. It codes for CSARDYTGGDYGYTF.